This TCR beta chain comes out of a study of shared clonotypes between healthy human individuals. Across the whole study: Per donor, three plates held CD4 naive cells, three held CD4 memory, two held CD8 naive and one held CD8 memory.

Concerning this clone itself: The antigen is unknown.

Study outcomes and limitations: It was anticipated that sequencing depth would influence how many clonotypes donors shared. Rarefaction analysis demonstrated incomplete sorted-subset sequencing notwithstanding large depth.

The naive CD8 fraction comprised CD45RO-negative cells positively selected for CCR7 and excluded terminally differentiated effector memory CD45RA+ cells. In germline, CDR1 is MNHEY, CDR2 SVGAGI. The CDR3 extends over 15 amino acids. Trimming shortened V by 2 bases and J by 3 bases, and 11 bases separated the two germline ends. Assay: immunoSEQ multiplex PCR; the TCRdb copy retains only in-frame clones and omits some. The sample holds approximately 2,000,000 clones; about 94% are singletons and the top ten take less than 2%. This receptor was taken from a man between 18 and 35 years old in good health. Some clones in this sample may be carry-over from other donors' samples. V and J are TRBV6-5 and TRBJ2-1, with D unresolved. Sequencing used naive CD8+ T cells from PBMCs. Here the CDR3 DNA reads TGTGCCAGCAGTTACGGGCCCCCAGGCTACAATGAGCAGTTCTTC. Protein sequence: CASSYGPPGYNEQFF.